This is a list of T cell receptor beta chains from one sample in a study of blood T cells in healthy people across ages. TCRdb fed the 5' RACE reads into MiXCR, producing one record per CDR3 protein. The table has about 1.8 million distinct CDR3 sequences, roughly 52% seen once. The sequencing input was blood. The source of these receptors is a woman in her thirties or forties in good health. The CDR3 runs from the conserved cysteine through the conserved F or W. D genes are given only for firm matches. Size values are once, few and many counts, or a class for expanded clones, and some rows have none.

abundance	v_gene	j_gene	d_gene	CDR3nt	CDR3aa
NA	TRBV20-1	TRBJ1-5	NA	TGCAGTGCTCCCCAGGGGAGCAATCAGCCCCAGCATTTT	CSAPQGSNQPQHF
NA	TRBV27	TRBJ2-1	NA	TGTGCCAGCAGTGCCTCTTTGGACAGCTACAATGAGCAGTTCTTC	CASSASLDSYNEQFF
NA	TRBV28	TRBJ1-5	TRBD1	TGTGCCAGCAGTCTCTATAGTATTCGACAGCCACCCCAGGGGGTAAGCAATCAGCCCCAGCATTTT	CASSLYSIRQPPQGVSNQPQHF
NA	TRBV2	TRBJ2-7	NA	TGTGCCAGCGCATTCCCGGACTACGAGCAGTACTTC	CASAFPDYEQYF
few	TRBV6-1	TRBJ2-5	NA	TGTGCCACTTGGGGGGAGACCCAGTACTTC	CATWGETQYF
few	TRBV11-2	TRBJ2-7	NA	TGTGCCAGCAGCAGCCAGACGGTCTCCTACGAGCAGTACTTC	CASSSQTVSYEQYF
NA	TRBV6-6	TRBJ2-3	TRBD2	TGTGCCAGCAGTTACCAGCGGGGGGGCACAGATACGCAGTATTTT	CASSYQRGGTDTQYF
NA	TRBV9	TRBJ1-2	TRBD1	TGTGACAGCAGCGACAGGGCCTCTGGCTACACCTTC	CDSSDRASGYTF
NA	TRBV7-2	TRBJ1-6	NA	TGTGCCAGCAGCCCCTCGTCGCGAGATAATTCACCCCTCCACTTT	CASSPSSRDNSPLHF
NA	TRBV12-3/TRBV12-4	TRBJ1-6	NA	TGTGCCAGCAGTTTAACGGACTATAATTCACCCCTCCACTTT	CASSLTDYNSPLHF
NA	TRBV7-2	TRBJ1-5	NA	TGTGCCAGCAGCTTACGTTACAGGGTAGGACAGCCCCAGCATTTT	CASSLRYRVGQPQHF
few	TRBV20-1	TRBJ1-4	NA	TGCAGTGCTCCTCCGTCGGTGACCATCGCCCATGAAAAACTGTTTTTT	CSAPPSVTIAHEKLFF
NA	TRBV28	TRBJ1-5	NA	TGTGCCAGCAGTTTAATCCGTGGGGGTGCCCTTCAGCCCCAGCATTTT	CASSLIRGGALQPQHF
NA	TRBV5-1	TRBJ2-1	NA	TGCGCCAGCAGCTCGGTTGCGGGGGCTGGGAATGAGCAGTTCTTC	CASSSVAGAGNEQFF
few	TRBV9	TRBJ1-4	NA	TGTGCCAGCAGCGCGTCAGGGAATGAAAAACTGTTTTTT	CASSASGNEKLFF
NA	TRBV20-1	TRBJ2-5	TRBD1	TGCAGTGCTAGACTGGGACAGGGGGCTTACAATGAGCAGTACTTC	CSARLGQGAYNEQYF
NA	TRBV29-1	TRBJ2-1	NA	TGCAGCGCCGCGGTCGGGAATGAGCAGTTCTTC	CSAAVGNEQFF
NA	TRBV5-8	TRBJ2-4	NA	TGTGCCAGCAGCCCGTCCCAAATCGGGGCCAAAAACATTCAGTACTTC	CASSPSQIGAKNIQYF
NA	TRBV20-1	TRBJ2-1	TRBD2	TGCAGTGCTAGAGAACTAGCGGGGGCTGGCAATGAGCAGTTCTTC	CSARELAGAGNEQFF
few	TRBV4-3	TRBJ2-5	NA	TGCGCCAGCAGCCAAGACTCAGTAGGCGAGACCCAGTACTTC	CASSQDSVGETQYF
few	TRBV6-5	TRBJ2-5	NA	TGTGCCAGCAGTTACTCGGGTGGGTCAGTCAGGCAGCAAGAGACCCAGTACTTC	CASSYSGGSVRQQETQYF
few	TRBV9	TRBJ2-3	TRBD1	TGTGCCAGCAGCGCCCGGACAGGGGAGGGGGCAGATACGCAGTATTTT	CASSARTGEGADTQYF
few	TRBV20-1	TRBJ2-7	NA	TGCAGTGCTAGTATACTGGCGGCCGAGCAGTACTTC	CSASILAAEQYF
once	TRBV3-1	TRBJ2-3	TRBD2	TGTGCCAGCAGCCAAGATAACGCGGGGGGGCCCGATACGCAGTATTTT	CASSQDNAGGPDTQYF